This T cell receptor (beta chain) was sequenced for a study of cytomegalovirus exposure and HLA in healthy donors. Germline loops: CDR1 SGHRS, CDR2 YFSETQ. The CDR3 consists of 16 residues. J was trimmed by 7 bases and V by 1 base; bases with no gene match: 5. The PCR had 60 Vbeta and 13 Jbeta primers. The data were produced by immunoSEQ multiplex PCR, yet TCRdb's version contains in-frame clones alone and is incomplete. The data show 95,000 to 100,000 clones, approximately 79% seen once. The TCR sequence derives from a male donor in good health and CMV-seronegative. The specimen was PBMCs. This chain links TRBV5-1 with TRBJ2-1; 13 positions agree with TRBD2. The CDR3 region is CASSLSGLAGRNEQFF. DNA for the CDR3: TGCGCCAGCAGCTTGTCGGGACTAGCGGGAAGGAATGAGCAGTTCTTC.